This is a list of T cell receptor beta chains from one sample in a study of vaccination and CD4 T cells after COVID-19. Each CDR3 protein gets one entry after TCRdb re-called the PCR reads with MiXCR. The sample includes 11,000 to 15,000 distinct CDR3 sequences, roughly 57% seen only once; the top ten take around 13%. No antigen has been identified for these receptors. The sample was CD4+ T cells from blood, cultured in vitro. The receptors derive from a human donor who had recovered from COVID-19. The CDR3 runs from the conserved cysteine through the conserved F or W. The D gene is left open where the match is weak. Clone size is not always given. Where it is, it says once, few, many or a class for expanded clones.

clone_size	v_call	d_call	j_call	cdr3_nt	cdr3_aa
NA	TRBV10-3	NA	TRBJ2-5	TGTGCCATCGGGCAAAAAGAGACCCAGTACTTC	CAIGQKETQYF
NA	TRBV29-1	NA	TRBJ1-2	TGCAGCGTCGAGGTGTCCTCGGTGGCTGGCTACACCTTC	CSVEVSSVAGYTF
NA	TRBV20-1	TRBD1	TRBJ2-7	TGCAGTGCTAGGCCGGACAGGAGTGACTACGAGCAGTACTTC	CSARPDRSDYEQYF
NA	TRBV20-1	NA	TRBJ2-3	TGCAGTGCTAGCGGACTGTCTAGCACAGATACGCAGTATTTT	CSASGLSSTDTQYF
few	TRBV7-2	NA	TRBJ1-2	TGTGCCAGCAGCCCTTCGTCGTTGGGGACCTATGGCTACACCTTC	CASSPSSLGTYGYTF
NA	TRBV20-1	NA	TRBJ2-7	TGCAGTGCTATCAATGTCGGCGGAGCCTACGAGCAGTACTTC	CSAINVGGAYEQYF
NA	TRBV12-3/TRBV12-4	NA	TRBJ2-3	TGTGCCAGCTACAGGAATACAGATACGCAGTATTTT	CASYRNTDTQYF
NA	TRBV7-9	NA	TRBJ2-6	TGTGCCAGCAGCTTAATCCGGGCTGGGGCCAACATCCTGACTTTC	CASSLIRAGANILTF
NA	TRBV6-2/TRBV6-3	NA	TRBJ1-2	TGTGCCAGCAGTTACGACAGCAACTATGGCTACACCTTC	CASSYDSNYGYTF
few	TRBV7-9	NA	TRBJ1-5	TGTGCCAGCGGCGCGGGCCGGGGCAATCAGCCCCAGCATTTT	CASGAGRGNQPQHF
NA	TRBV20-1	NA	TRBJ2-2	TGCAGTGCTAGAGACTCCGGGACCCAGGGGGAGCTGTTTTTT	CSARDSGTQGELFF
once	TRBV7-2	NA	TRBJ2-1	TGTGCCAGCAGCTTAGGACTAATAGGCAATGAGCAGTTCTTC	CASSLGLIGNEQFF
NA	TRBV7-6	NA	TRBJ2-1	TGTGCCAGCAGCTTAGCGCTTTCGGCCTACAATGAGCAGTTCTTC	CASSLALSAYNEQFF
NA	TRBV18	TRBD2	TRBJ2-5	TGTGCCAGCTCAGAGGGACTAGCGCAAACCGGGACCCAGTACTTC	CASSEGLAQTGTQYF
NA	TRBV20-1	TRBD1	TRBJ1-5	TGCAGTGCTAAGAGACAGGGAACCCAGCAGCCCCAGCATTTT	CSAKRQGTQQPQHF
once	TRBV28	TRBD2	TRBJ2-5	TGTGCCAGCAGTTCACGGTCGGGAGGGGGAGAGACCCAGTACTTC	CASSSRSGGGETQYF
NA	TRBV7-9	TRBD1	TRBJ1-1	TGTGCCAGCAGCTCGCATTATGAGGGGGCGAACACTGAAGCTTTCTTT	CASSSHYEGANTEAFF
NA	TRBV7-7	NA	TRBJ2-2	TGTGCTAGCAGCTTAGTATTAGGAACGAACACCGGGGAGCTGTTTTTT	CASSLVLGTNTGELFF
few	TRBV6-5	NA	TRBJ1-4	TGTGCCAGCAGTTCCCAAGGATCGCTTGAAAAACTGTTTTTT	CASSSQGSLEKLFF
few	TRBV27	NA	TRBJ1-5	TGTGCCAGCTGCCAACTGAATAGCAATCAGCCCCAGCATTTT	CASCQLNSNQPQHF
NA	TRBV4-3	NA	TRBJ1-2	TGCGCCAGCAGCCAAGAGCGGGGGTTCTATGGCTACACCTTC	CASSQERGFYGYTF
few	TRBV21-1	NA	TRBJ1-1	TGTGCCAGCAGCAAAGCCCCGGACAGGGGGCGTTTGAACACTGAAGCTTTCTTT	CASSKAPDRGRLNTEAFF
NA	TRBV20-1	NA	TRBJ1-3	TGCAGTGCTAGGTCGAGCAGGGCTGGCGGCACCATATATTTT	CSARSSRAGGTIYF
NA	TRBV7-9	TRBD2	TRBJ2-7	TGTGCCAGCACGCCATGGAGGCTAGCGGGAGTTCACGAGCAGTACTTC	CASTPWRLAGVHEQYF
NA	TRBV7-2	TRBD1	TRBJ1-1	TGTGCCAGCAGTCTTACCGGGACAGGGGGCACTGAAGCTTTCTTT	CASSLTGTGGTEAFF
NA	TRBV2	NA	TRBJ2-5	TGTGCCAGCAATCCAGGTCCCCAATGGGCCCAGTACTTC	CASNPGPQWAQYF
once	TRBV28	NA	TRBJ2-3	TGTGCCAGCAGTTTTGAACAGCTTGAGACGAATACGCAGTATTTT	CASSFEQLETNTQYF
NA	TRBV6-1	NA	TRBJ1-2	TGTGCCAGCAGCCCCCGGCGCGGCTATGGCTACACCTTC	CASSPRRGYGYTF
NA	TRBV10-3	NA	TRBJ1-5	TGTGCCATCAGACCCGGGGGCTATCAGCCCCAGCATTTT	CAIRPGGYQPQHF
NA	TRBV6-1	NA	TRBJ1-2	TGTGCCAGCAGTGAAGCGCCGTCGGACTATGGCTACACCTTC	CASSEAPSDYGYTF
NA	TRBV12-3/TRBV12-4	TRBD2	TRBJ2-7	TGTGCCAGCGGGACTAGCGGCTCCTACGAGCAGTACTTC	CASGTSGSYEQYF
NA	TRBV7-6	NA	TRBJ2-7	TGTGCCAGCAGCCCACGGACAGCGGCAAGGTTTTCCTACGAGCAGTACTTC	CASSPRTAARFSYEQYF
NA	TRBV27	TRBD2	TRBJ2-1	TGTGCCAGCAGTTTATTCGGGACTAGGCGGGGTAATGAGCAGTTCTTC	CASSLFGTRRGNEQFF